This entry is about one T cell receptor beta chain. The CDR3 covers 13 residues. With V trimmed by 8 bases and J by 9 bases, 10 bases remained unmatched. In the original workflow: Reference gene primer amplification in the assay estimated nucleated cell counts. Clones were sequenced by immunoSEQ multiplex PCR, and TCRdb holds only the in-frame ones, with some missing. V and J calls and clone size are as listed in that table; D and trimming were resolved from the DNA. The sample comprises tens of thousands of clones, approximately 80% of which are singletons, and about an eighth rests with the top ten. The data originate from a study of blood T cell repertoires in COVID-19.

Specimen: peripheral blood. The chain has TRBV12-3 or TRBV12-4 and TRBJ1-5; 7 bases are shared with TRBD1. The sequence was collected from a human donor in a cohort sampled during active COVID-19. CDR3 in amino acids: CASGKQGSWPQHF. In DNA, the CDR3 is TGTGCCAGCGGAAAACAGGGGTCCTGGCCCCAGCATTTT.